This entry is about one T cell receptor (beta chain). Its matching antigen is unknown. The CDR3 spans 16 residues. V lost 3 bases to trimming and J lost 0 bases, with 9 bases between them. CDR1 MNHEY and CDR2 SMNVEV come from the germline V gene (reference sequence). These data belong to a study of T cell responses to AZD1222 COVID-19 vaccine. Findings and limits, study-wide: The peak T cell response came first, and repertoires were sampled only after it. Of the AZD1222 recipients, only 5 to 7 were seropositive at baseline.

TCRdb's copy holds only in-frame clones and misses some; the assay was immunoSEQ multiplex PCR. In the table there are 150,000 to 200,000 clones, 85% to 95% of which are singletons. The material sequenced was peripheral blood, taken 28 days after the second AZD1222 dose. The clonotype comes from an adult who received the AZD1222 COVID-19 vaccine. This chain connects TRBV27 to TRBJ2-6, with D perhaps given as TRBD1 or TRBD2 (5 bases each). CDR3 nucleotide sequence: TGTGCCAGCAGTTTCTCTGGGGGCTCTGGGGCCAACGTCCTGACTTTC. Translated, it gives CASSFSGGSGANVLTF. Complete variable domain (other parts from reference TRBV27 and TRBJ2-6): EAQVTQNPRYLITVTGKKLTVTCSQNMNHEYMSWYRQDPGLGLRQIYYSMNVEVTDKGDVPEGYKVSRKEKRNFPLILESPSPNQTSLYFCASSFSGGSGANVLTFGAGSRLTVL.